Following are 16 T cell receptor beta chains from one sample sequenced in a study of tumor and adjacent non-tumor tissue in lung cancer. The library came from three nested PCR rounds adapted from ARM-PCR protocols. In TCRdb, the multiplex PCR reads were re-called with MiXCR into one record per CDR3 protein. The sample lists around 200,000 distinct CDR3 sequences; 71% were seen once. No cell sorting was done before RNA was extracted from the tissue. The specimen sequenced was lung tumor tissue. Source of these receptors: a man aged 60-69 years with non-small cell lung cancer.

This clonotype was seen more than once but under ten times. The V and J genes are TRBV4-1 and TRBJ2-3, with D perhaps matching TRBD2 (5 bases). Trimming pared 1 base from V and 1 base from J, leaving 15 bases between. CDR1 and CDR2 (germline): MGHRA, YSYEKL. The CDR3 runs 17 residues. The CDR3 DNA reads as TGCGCCAGCAGCCAAGTGGGCCTTTTCGGGGGCACAGATACGCAGTATTTT. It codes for CASSQVGLFGGTDTQYF.

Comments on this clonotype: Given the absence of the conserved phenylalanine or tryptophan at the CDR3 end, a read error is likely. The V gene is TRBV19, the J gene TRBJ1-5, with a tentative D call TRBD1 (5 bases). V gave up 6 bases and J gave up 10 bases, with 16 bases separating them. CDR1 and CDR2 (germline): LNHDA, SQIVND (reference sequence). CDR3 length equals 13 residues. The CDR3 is CASREGPFAPQHY. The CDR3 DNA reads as TGTGCCAGTAGAGAGGGACCGTTTGCACCCCAGCATTAT.

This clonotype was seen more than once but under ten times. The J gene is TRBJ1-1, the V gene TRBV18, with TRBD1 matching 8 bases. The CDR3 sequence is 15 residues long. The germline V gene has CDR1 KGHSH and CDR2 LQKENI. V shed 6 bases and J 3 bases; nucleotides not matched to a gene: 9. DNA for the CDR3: TGTGCCAGCTCCCTTTCGGACAGGGCTTACACTGAAGCTTTCTTT. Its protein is CASSLSDRAYTEAFF.

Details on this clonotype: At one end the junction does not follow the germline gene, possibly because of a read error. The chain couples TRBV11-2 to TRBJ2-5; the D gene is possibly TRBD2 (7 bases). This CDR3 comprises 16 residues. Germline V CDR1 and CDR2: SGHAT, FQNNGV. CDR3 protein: CASSSIMGGPMETQYF. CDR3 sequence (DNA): TGTGCCAGTAGCTCCATAATGGGGGGGCCAATGGAGACCCAGTACTTC.

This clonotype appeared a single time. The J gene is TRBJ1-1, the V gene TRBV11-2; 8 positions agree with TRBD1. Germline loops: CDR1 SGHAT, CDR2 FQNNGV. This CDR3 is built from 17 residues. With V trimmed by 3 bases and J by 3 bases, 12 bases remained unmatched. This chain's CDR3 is CASSLTGTGHFDTEAFF. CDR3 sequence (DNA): TGTGCCAGCAGCTTGACCGGGACAGGTCATTTTGACACTGAAGCTTTCTTT.

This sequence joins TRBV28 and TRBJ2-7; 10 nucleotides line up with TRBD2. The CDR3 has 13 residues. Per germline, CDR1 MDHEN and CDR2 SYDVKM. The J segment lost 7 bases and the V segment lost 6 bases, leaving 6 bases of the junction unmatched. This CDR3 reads CASRVAGGREQYF. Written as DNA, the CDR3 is TGTGCCAGCAGAGTAGCGGGAGGACGAGAGCAGTACTTC.

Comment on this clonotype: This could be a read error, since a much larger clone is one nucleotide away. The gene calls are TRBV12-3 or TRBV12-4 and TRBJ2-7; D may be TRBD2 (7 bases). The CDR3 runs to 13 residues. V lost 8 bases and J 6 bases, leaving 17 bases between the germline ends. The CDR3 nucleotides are TGTGCCAGCCTGGCGGGCGGGGGCGGCGAGCAGTACTTC. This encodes CASLAGGGGEQYF.

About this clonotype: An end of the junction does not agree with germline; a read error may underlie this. The CDR3 is CARLDYGNTF. CDR3 nucleotides: TGTGCTAGACTGGACTATGGCAACACCTTC. The chain couples TRBV12-5 to TRBJ1-2; D is unresolved. CDR3 length: 10 amino acids. CDR1 and CDR2 (germline): LGHNT, FRNRAP.

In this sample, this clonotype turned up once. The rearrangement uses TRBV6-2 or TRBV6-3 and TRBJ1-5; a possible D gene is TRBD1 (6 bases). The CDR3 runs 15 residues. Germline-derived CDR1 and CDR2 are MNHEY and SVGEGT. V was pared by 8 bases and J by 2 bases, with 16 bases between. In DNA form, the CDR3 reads TGTGCCAGCGTTACTGTATCAGGGGGCAATCAGCCCCAGCATTTT. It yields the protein CASVTVSGGNQPQHF.

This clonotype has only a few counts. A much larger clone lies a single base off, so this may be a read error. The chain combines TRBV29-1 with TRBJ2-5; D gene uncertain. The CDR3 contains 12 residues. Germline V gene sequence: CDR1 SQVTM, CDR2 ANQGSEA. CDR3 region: CSVRESQGTQYF. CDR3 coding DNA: TGCAGCGTAAGGGAATCTCAAGGGACCCAGTACTTC.

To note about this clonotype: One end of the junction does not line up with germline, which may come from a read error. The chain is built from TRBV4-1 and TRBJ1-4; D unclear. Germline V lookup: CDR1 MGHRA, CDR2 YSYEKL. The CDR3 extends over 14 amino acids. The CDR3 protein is CASSQEATNENLFF. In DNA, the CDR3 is TGCGCCAGCAGCCAAGAGGCAACTAATGAAAATCTGTTTTTT.

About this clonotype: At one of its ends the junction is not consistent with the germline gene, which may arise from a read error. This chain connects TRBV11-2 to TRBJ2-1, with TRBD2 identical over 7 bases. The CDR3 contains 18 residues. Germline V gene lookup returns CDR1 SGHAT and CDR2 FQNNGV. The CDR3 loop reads CASSPLKLAGDSYNEQFF. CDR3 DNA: TGTGCTAGCAGCCCACTGAAGCTCGCGGGGGACTCCTACAATGAGCAGTTCTTC.

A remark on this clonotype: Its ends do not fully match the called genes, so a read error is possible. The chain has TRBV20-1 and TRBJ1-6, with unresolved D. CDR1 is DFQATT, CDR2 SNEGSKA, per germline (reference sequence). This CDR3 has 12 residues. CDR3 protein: CSTTRYNSPLHF. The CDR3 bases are TGTAGTACTACCCGCTATAATTCACCCCTCCACTTT.

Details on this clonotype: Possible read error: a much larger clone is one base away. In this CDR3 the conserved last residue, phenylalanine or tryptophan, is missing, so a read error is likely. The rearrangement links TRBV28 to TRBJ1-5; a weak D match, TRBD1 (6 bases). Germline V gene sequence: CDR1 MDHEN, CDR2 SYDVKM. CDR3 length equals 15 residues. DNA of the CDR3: TGTGCCAGCACTTTAGGCGGGACACCCAATCAGCCCCAGCATTAT. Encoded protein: CASTLGGTPNQPQHY.

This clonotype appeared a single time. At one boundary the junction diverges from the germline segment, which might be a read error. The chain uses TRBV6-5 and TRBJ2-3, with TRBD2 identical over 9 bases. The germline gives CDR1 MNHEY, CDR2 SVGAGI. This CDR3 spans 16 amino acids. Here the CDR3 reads CPSSRHEESGRNTQYF. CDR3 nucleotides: TGTCCCAGCAGCCGCCATGAAGAAAGCGGGAGGAACACGCAGTATTTT.

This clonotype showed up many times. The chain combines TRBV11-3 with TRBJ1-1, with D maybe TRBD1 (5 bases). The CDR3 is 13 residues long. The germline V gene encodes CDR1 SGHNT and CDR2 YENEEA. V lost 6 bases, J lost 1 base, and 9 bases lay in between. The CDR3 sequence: CASSLGGNTEAFF. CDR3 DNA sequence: TGTGCCAGCAGTTTGGGGGGGAACACTGAAGCTTTCTTT.